This T cell receptor beta chain appears in the sequencing data of a study of graft-versus-host responses after intestinal transplantation. V shed 3 bases, J shed 4 bases, and the junction held 4 bases outside the gene matches. The CDR3 spans 15 residues. Per the germline V gene, CDR1 is SGHTS and CDR2 is YDEGEE. Only in-frame clones appear in the TCRdb table, and some are missing; sequencing was by immunoSEQ multiplex PCR. Of around 99,000 clones listed, roughly 87% are singletons. Comments on this clone: What it binds is unknown.

This specimen was unstimulated CD4+ T cells sorted from spleen or lymph node cells, taken before transplant. The chain is built from TRBV5-8 and TRBJ2-5; 12 bases line up with TRBD1. The source is a human donor who was the organ donor for an intestinal transplant. The CDR3 loop reads CASSWGQGARETQYF. CDR3 in DNA: TGTGCCAGCAGCTGGGGACAGGGGGCGAGAGAGACCCAGTACTTC.